A selection of T cell receptor beta chains follows, all from one sample in a study of T-cell memory formation after mild COVID-19. TCRdb redid the calling of the 5' RACE reads with MiXCR, one entry per CDR3 protein. The sample records 250,000 to 300,000 distinct CDR3 sequences, around 15% being singletons. Sequenced sample: PBMCs or a T cell subset sorted from them (not recorded which). The receptors come from a man younger than 35 who had mild COVID-19 (a few samples of this study predate the infection). Cell type and time point are not known. The CDR3 runs from the conserved cysteine through the conserved F or W. The D gene is left open where the match is weak. Where a row states a size, it is once, few, many or the class of an expanded clone; other rows omit it.

J gene	D gene	clone size	V gene	CDR3 DNA	CDR3 protein
TRBJ1-1	.	few	TRBV6-5	TGTGCCAGCAGTTATGAGGGGACGGGTAACACTGAAGCTTTCTTT	CASSYEGTGNTEAFF
TRBJ1-1	.	.	TRBV5-1	TGCGCCAGCAGCGGGTGGGATTCGAACACTGAAGCTTTCTTT	CASSGWDSNTEAFF
TRBJ1-3	.	.	TRBV5-1	TGCGCCAGCAGCTTGGAGGTCTCCTTTACGGGTCCTGGAAACACCATATATTTT	CASSLEVSFTGPGNTIYF
TRBJ2-4	.	few	TRBV9	TGTGCCAGCAGCCCTCGAGGAGGTGGCTTTGCCAAAAACATTCAGTACTTC	CASSPRGGGFAKNIQYF
TRBJ2-1	.	.	TRBV6-2/TRBV6-3	TGTGCCAGCAGTTACCCTACGGATCAGTTCTTC	CASSYPTDQFF
TRBJ1-1	.	few	TRBV7-9	TGTGCCAGCAGCTTCGGGGTGGGGCCCACTGAAGCTTTCTTT	CASSFGVGPTEAFF
TRBJ2-1	.	many	TRBV29-1	TGCAGCGTTGAAGATCTGGGGGGCTCCAGCTCCTACAATGAGCAGTTCTTC	CSVEDLGGSSSYNEQFF
TRBJ2-1	.	few	TRBV6-1	TGTGCCAGCACCGAAGCCTCGGCCAGGGTCAATGAGCAGTTCTTC	CASTEASARVNEQFF
TRBJ1-1	.	.	TRBV4-3	TGCGCCAGCAGCCAGGTCTATGGGACTGAAGCTTTCTTT	CASSQVYGTEAFF
TRBJ2-3	TRBD2	.	TRBV5-1	TGCGCCAGCAGCTTGGTGCGGGGGAACACAGATACGCAGTATTTT	CASSLVRGNTDTQYF
TRBJ1-5	.	.	TRBV5-1	TGCGCCAGCAGCCCGGGACACGGCAATCAGCCCCAGCATTTT	CASSPGHGNQPQHF
TRBJ1-2	TRBD1	.	TRBV7-2	TGTGCCAGCAGCCAATGGACAGGGCTTGGCTACACCTTC	CASSQWTGLGYTF
TRBJ2-5	.	few	TRBV28	TGTGCCAGCCGGCCCCCACAAGAGACCCAGTACTTC	CASRPPQETQYF
TRBJ2-3	.	few	TRBV20-1	TGCAGTGCAACTAGACAGCGCCGTATAGATACGCAGTATTTT	CSATRQRRIDTQYF
TRBJ2-7	.	many	TRBV12-3/TRBV12-4	TGTGCCAGCACATCTCCGGGGGCCGGGCAGTACTTC	CASTSPGAGQYF
TRBJ2-1	.	few	TRBV20-1	TGCAGTGCTAGGTCGGCAGTCTCCTGGAATGAGCAGTTCTTC	CSARSAVSWNEQFF
TRBJ2-3	.	few	TRBV7-9	TGTGCCAGCAGCTGGATAGGGTCGACAGATACGCAGTATTTT	CASSWIGSTDTQYF
TRBJ2-7	.	few	TRBV9	TGTGCCAGCAGCGTAGGTGGCAGTCCCACCTACGAGCAGTACTTC	CASSVGGSPTYEQYF
TRBJ1-5	.	few	TRBV4-3	TGCGCCAGCAGCCCAAAGGGCGGAATCCATCAGCCCCAGCATTTT	CASSPKGGIHQPQHF
TRBJ2-4	.	few	TRBV5-4	TGTGCCAGCAGCTTTGGGGGGCCAGACATTCAGTACTTC	CASSFGGPDIQYF
TRBJ1-6	.	.	TRBV7-2	TGTGCCAGCAGCGGGCAGGCCTATAATTCACCCCTCCACTTT	CASSGQAYNSPLHF
TRBJ2-7	TRBD2	few	TRBV29-1	TGCAGCGTTGTCGGGGGGGTCCGAGGCTACGAGCAGTACTTC	CSVVGGVRGYEQYF
TRBJ2-7	.	.	TRBV29-1	TGCAGCGTTGTACTCTCGCTGACCTACGAGCAGTACTTC	CSVVLSLTYEQYF
TRBJ2-3	TRBD1	.	TRBV7-9	TGTGCCAGCAGCATACGGTGGGGACAGGGCACAGATACGCAGTATTTT	CASSIRWGQGTDTQYF
TRBJ2-3	.	many	TRBV5-1	TGCGCCAGCAGATCCCGGCTTGATACGCAGTATTTT	CASRSRLDTQYF
TRBJ2-5	.	many	TRBV6-1	TGTGCCAGCAGTGAAGCTTTAGAGACCCAGTACTTC	CASSEALETQYF
TRBJ1-6	.	many	TRBV7-2	TGTGCCAGCAGTTTAGAGTCATCCTATAATTCACCCCTCCACTTT	CASSLESSYNSPLHF
TRBJ2-5	TRBD2	few	TRBV10-3	TGTGCCACCGGGGAGGGCCAAGAGACCCAGTACTTC	CATGEGQETQYF
TRBJ1-3	.	.	TRBV18	TGTGCCAGCTCACGAGAGGTGTGGAACACCATATATTTT	CASSREVWNTIYF
TRBJ2-1	.	.	TRBV12-3/TRBV12-4	TGTGCCGGCAGTACCGGGACGGTCTCTAGTGAGCAGTTCTTC	CAGSTGTVSSEQFF
TRBJ2-1	TRBD1	few	TRBV27	TGTGCCAGCAGCCACCGGACAGGGTACAATGAGCAGTTCTTC	CASSHRTGYNEQFF
TRBJ1-6	.	once	TRBV7-2	TGTGCCAGCAGCTTAGGGGGGACTGCCGAGCGGTCCCTCCACTTT	CASSLGGTAERSLHF
TRBJ2-3	.	few	TRBV7-9	TGTGCCAGCAGCCTAGGGGGTAGCGGCACAGATACGCAGTATTTT	CASSLGGSGTDTQYF
TRBJ2-1	.	few	TRBV7-2	TGTGCCAGCAGCTTAGGGACTGCATACTACAATGAGCAGTTCTTC	CASSLGTAYYNEQFF
TRBJ1-5	.	.	TRBV24-1	TGTGCCACCCGAACCCAGGGATTTGACCAGCCCCAGCATTTT	CATRTQGFDQPQHF
TRBJ1-1	.	.	TRBV7-8	TGTGCCAGCAGCATGGACATCCCTGAAGCTTTCTTT	CASSMDIPEAFF
TRBJ1-1	.	many	TRBV25-1	TGTGCCAGCAGTGAAAGATTGGGCGGACCGAACACTGAAGCTTTCTTT	CASSERLGGPNTEAFF
TRBJ2-2	.	few	TRBV6-2/TRBV6-3	TGTGCCAGCAGTTATAGGGCCCAACGGAACACCGGGGAGCTGTTTTTT	CASSYRAQRNTGELFF
TRBJ2-3	.	.	TRBV5-1	TGCGCCAGCAGTCTAGCCAATGAGGCAGATACGCAGTATTTT	CASSLANEADTQYF
TRBJ2-5	TRBD2	.	TRBV6-1	TGTGCCAGCAGTGAGGGGGCTAGCGGGGCCGGGGAGACCCAGTACTTC	CASSEGASGAGETQYF
TRBJ2-2	TRBD2	.	TRBV15	TGTGCCACCAGCGCTCGACTAGCGGGGGGCTCCGGGGAGCTGTTTTTT	CATSARLAGGSGELFF
TRBJ2-7	.	few	TRBV29-1	TGCAGCACTCGACAGGGAGGGTACGAGCAGTACTTC	CSTRQGGYEQYF
TRBJ2-2	TRBD2	.	TRBV6-5	TGTGCCAGCAGTTACTCGGCTAGCGGGAGGGCGAACACCGGGGAGCTGTTTTTT	CASSYSASGRANTGELFF
TRBJ1-2	TRBD1	few	TRBV7-8	TGTGCCAGCAGCCCACGGACAGGGAGGACATATGGCTACACCTTC	CASSPRTGRTYGYTF
TRBJ2-7	.	.	TRBV24-1	TGTGCCACTCGTCGGTCGGGCCCTCTCTACGAGCAGTACTTC	CATRRSGPLYEQYF
TRBJ1-1	TRBD1	.	TRBV7-2	TGTGCCAGCAGCTTAAACAGGGGCCGCACTGAAGCTTTCTTT	CASSLNRGRTEAFF
TRBJ2-4	TRBD2	.	TRBV7-2	TGTGCCAGCAGCCCCCTAAGGGTTAGCGGGGGGGCCAGAAACATTCAGTACTTC	CASSPLRVSGGARNIQYF
TRBJ2-1	TRBD2	few	TRBV4-2	TGTGCCAGCAGCCAAGTAATGGCTAGCGGGGGGCTGAGCTCCTACAATGAGCAGTTCTTC	CASSQVMASGGLSSYNEQFF
TRBJ1-1	.	.	TRBV7-2	TGTGCCAGCAGCTTAAACACTAGACAGTTGGGGAACACTGAAGCTTTCTTT	CASSLNTRQLGNTEAFF